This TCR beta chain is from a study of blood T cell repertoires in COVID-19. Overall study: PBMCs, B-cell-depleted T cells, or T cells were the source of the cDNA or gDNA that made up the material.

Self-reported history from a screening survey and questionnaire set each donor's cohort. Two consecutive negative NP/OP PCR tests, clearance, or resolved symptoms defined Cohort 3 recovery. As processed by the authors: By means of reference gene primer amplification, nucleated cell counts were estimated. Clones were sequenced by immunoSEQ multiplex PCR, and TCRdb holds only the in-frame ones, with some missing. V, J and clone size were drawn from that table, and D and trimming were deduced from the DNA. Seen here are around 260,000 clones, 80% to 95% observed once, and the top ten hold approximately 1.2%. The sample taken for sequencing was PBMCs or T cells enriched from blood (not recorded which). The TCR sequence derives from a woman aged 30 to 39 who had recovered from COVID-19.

CDR3 loop: CASSLQEFYEQYF. The CDR3 region has the DNA TGTGCCAGCAGTTTACAAGAGTTCTACGAGCAGTACTTC. V and J are TRBV28 and TRBJ2-7; D remains ambiguous. V dropped 2 bases and J dropped 3 bases, with 8 bases sitting between them. This CDR3 is built from 13 residues. Germline V gives CDR1 MDHEN, CDR2 SYDVKM. The entire variable domain, with the rest obtained from reference TRBV28 and TRBJ2-7, is as follows: DVKVTQSSRYLVKRTGEKVFLECVQDMDHENMFWYRQDPGLGLRLIYFSYDVKMKEKGDIPEGYSVSREKKERFSLILESASTNQTSMYLCASSLQEFYEQYFGPGTRLTVT.